This entry describes one T cell receptor beta chain. Its specificity is unknown. Primers used in a second PCR of about 7 to 12 cycles were a sample-barcoded 5' primer and a J-beta primer mix. Every cDNA molecule carried a tag from a template-switch adaptor bearing 12 random nucleotides. TCRdb independently ran MiXCR on the 5' RACE reads; one entry per CDR3 protein. The table shows 700,000 to 850,000 distinct CDR3 sequences, with roughly 35% occurring only once. Samples had at least 7 million PBMCs isolated from them. Germline V gene lookup returns CDR1 LGHNA and CDR2 YSLEER. V shed 3 bases, J shed 5 bases, and the junction held 5 bases outside the gene matches. This CDR3 has 15 residues. The sample originates from a study of blood T cells in healthy people across ages. General study points: A roughly linear age-dependent decrease characterized TCR beta diversity per million T cells.

The sequence was obtained from a man aged 18 to 35 in good health. The chain carries TRBV4-3 and TRBJ1-4; TRBD1 matches at 8 bases. Sequenced sample: blood. CDR3 DNA: TGCGCCAGCAGCCATGAAGGACAGGGAAATGAAAAACTGTTTTTT. Translating it yields CASSHEGQGNEKLFF.